These 13 T cell receptor beta chains came from one sample sequenced in a study of T cell changes during pregnancy in multiple sclerosis. The method was immunoSEQ multiplex PCR; TCRdb's version includes in-frame clones alone and lacks a portion of them. The profile shows 40,000 to 55,000 clones, 85% to 95% of them singletons. The sample was peripheral blood. The receptors shown here come from a female donor with multiple sclerosis, enrolled in a pregnancy study.

This clone was observed once. The rearrangement links TRBV18 to TRBJ1-1; D may be TRBD1 (6 bases). The germline V and J ends were trimmed by 1 base and 0 bases, with 12 bases remaining between them. In germline, CDR1 is KGHSH, CDR2 LQKENI. The CDR3 runs 16 residues. The CDR3, as DNA: TGTGCCAGCTCACCACAGGCGGGGACAATGAACACTGAAGCTTTCTTT. It is translated as CASSPQAGTMNTEAFF.

The chain carries TRBV6-5 and TRBJ1-3, with D tentatively TRBD1 (6 bases). V dropped 6 bases and J dropped 8 bases, with 14 bases sitting between them. The CDR3 is 13 residues long. Germline values: CDR1 MNHEY, CDR2 SVGAGI. In DNA form, the CDR3 reads TGTGCCAGCAGACACCCCAGGGGATACACCATATATTTT. It yields the protein CASRHPRGYTIYF.

The gene calls are TRBV28 and TRBJ2-1; D is possibly TRBD2 (6 bases). CDR1 MDHEN and CDR2 SYDVKM come from the germline V gene. The V and J ends lost 7 bases and 8 bases respectively, with 18 bases between them. CDR3 length: 14 amino acids. The CDR3 DNA is TGTGCCAGCACATTGGTCCGGGGGTTCGATGAGCAGTTCTTC. Translating gives CASTLVRGFDEQFF.

This rearrangement joins TRBV6-5 to TRBJ2-2; 7 bases line up with TRBD2. The germline CDR1 and CDR2 sequences are MNHEY and SVGAGI. J was trimmed by 5 bases and V by 5 bases; bases with no gene match: 8. This CDR3 contains 15 residues. This CDR3 is CASSPRSGATGELFF. Here the CDR3 DNA reads TGTGCCAGCAGTCCGCGCAGCGGGGCTACCGGGGAGCTGTTTTTT.

The V gene is TRBV30, the J gene TRBJ2-1; D unclear. Germline CDR1 and CDR2: GTSNPN and SVGIG (reference sequence). This CDR3 spans 14 amino acids. Trimming stripped 3 bases from V and 2 bases from J, with 11 bases between. The DNA for the CDR3 is TGTGCCTGGAGCCGGGCTTCTACCTACAATGAGCAGTTCTTC. Translating it yields CAWSRASTYNEQFF.

The J gene is TRBJ1-2, the V gene TRBV19; D not certain. Trimming pared 5 bases from V and 4 bases from J, leaving 14 bases between. The CDR3 length is 14 residues. In germline, CDR1 is LNHDA, CDR2 SQIVND (reference sequence). The CDR3 reads CASSLPSEGYGYTF. The DNA of the CDR3 is TGTGCCAGTAGTTTACCCAGTGAGGGCTATGGCTACACCTTC.

V gene TRBV11-2 combines with J gene TRBJ1-4; 7 bases align to TRBD1. Germline V gene lookup returns CDR1 SGHAT and CDR2 FQNNGV. CDR3 length equals 19 residues. J was trimmed by 0 bases and V by 1 base; bases with no gene match: 11. The CDR3 sequence is CASSLGARLGTATNEKLFF. The CDR3 DNA reads TGTGCCAGCAGCTTAGGGGCCAGGTTAGGGACAGCAACTAATGAAAAACTGTTTTTT. Looking up the rest from reference TRBV11-2 and TRBJ1-4 gives the full variable domain: EAGVAQSPRYKIIEKRQSVAFWCNPISGHATLYWYQQILGQGPKLLIQFQNNGVVDDSQLPKDRFSAERLKGVDSTLKIQPAKLEDSAVYLCASSLGARLGTATNEKLFFGSGTQLSVL.

The chain is built from TRBV5-6 and TRBJ2-3; D unclear. V lost 5 bases, J lost 1 base, and 5 bases lay in between. Germline CDR1 reads SGHDT; CDR2 reads YYEEEE. This CDR3 has 12 amino acids. CDR3 loop: CASSRGTDTQYF. Here the CDR3 DNA reads TGTGCCAGCAGTCGGGGCACAGATACGCAGTATTTT.

The genes are TRBV6-5 and TRBJ2-5; D gene unclear. Germline V gene sequence: CDR1 MNHEY, CDR2 SVGAGI. CDR3 length: 12 residues. V gave up 2 bases and J gave up 5 bases, with 6 bases separating them. DNA for the CDR3: TGTGCCAGCAGTTACGACTCGGAGACCCAGTACTTC. Encoded protein: CASSYDSETQYF.

The chain employs TRBV2 and TRBJ2-5; the D gene is possibly TRBD1 (6 bases). This CDR3 comprises 16 residues. CDR1 is SNHLY and CDR2 is FYNNEI in the germline V gene. Trimming took off 7 bases at V and 0 bases at J, with 18 bases between the two ends. DNA of the CDR3: TGTGCCAGCAATCTCCAGGGGACCCGGTACCAAGAGACCCAGTACTTC. Protein: CASNLQGTRYQETQYF.

The chain carries TRBV18 and TRBJ2-5, with D maybe TRBD2 (5 bases). The germline gives CDR1 KGHSH, CDR2 LQKENI. Trimming stripped 0 bases from V and 4 bases from J, with 9 bases between. The CDR3 is 14 residues long. CDR3 sequence: CASSPPPGGETQYF. The CDR3 DNA is TGTGCCAGCTCACCACCACCCGGAGGAGAGACCCAGTACTTC.

The rearrangement links TRBV28 to TRBJ1-1, with TRBD1 matching 7 bases. Germline V gives CDR1 MDHEN, CDR2 SYDVKM. The CDR3 consists of 15 residues. V shed 3 bases and J 1 base; nucleotides not matched to a gene: 5. The CDR3 DNA sequence: TGTGCCAGCAGTTTCACCACAGGGGCGAACACTGAAGCTTTCTTT. This translates into CASSFTTGANTEAFF.

This clone was counted a single time. The J gene is TRBJ2-7, the V gene TRBV25-1; 8 bases map to TRBD2. CDR1 is MGHDK, CDR2 SYGVNS, per germline. The CDR3 sequence is 15 residues long. V gave up 3 bases and J gave up 0 bases; unmatched junction bases: 4. The CDR3 nucleotides read TGTGCCAGCAGTGATAGCGGGGTTAGCTCCTACGAGCAGTACTTC. As protein: CASSDSGVSSYEQYF.